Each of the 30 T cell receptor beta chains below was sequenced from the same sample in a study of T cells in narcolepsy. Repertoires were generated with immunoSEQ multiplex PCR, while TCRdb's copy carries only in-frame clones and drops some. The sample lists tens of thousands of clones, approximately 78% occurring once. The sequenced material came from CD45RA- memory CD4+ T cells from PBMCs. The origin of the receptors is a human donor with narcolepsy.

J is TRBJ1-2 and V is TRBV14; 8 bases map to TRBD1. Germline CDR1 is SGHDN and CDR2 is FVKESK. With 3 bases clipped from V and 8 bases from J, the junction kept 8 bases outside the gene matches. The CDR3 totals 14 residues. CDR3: CASSHLQGEGGYTF. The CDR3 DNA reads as TGTGCCAGCAGCCACTTACAGGGGGAAGGGGGCTACACCTTC.

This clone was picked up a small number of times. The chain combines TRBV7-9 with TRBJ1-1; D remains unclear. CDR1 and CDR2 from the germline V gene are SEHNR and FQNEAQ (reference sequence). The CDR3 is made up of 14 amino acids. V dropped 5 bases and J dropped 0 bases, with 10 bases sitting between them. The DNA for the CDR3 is TGTGCCAGCAGCCCCCGTCCCATGAACACTGAAGCTTTCTTT. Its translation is CASSPRPMNTEAFF.

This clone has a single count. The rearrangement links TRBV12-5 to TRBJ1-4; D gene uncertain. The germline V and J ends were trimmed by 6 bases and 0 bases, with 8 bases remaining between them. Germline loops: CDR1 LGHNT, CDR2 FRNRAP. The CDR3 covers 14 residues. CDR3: CASGQDATNEKLFF. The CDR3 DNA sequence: TGTGCTAGTGGGCAGGATGCAACTAATGAAAAACTGTTTTTT.

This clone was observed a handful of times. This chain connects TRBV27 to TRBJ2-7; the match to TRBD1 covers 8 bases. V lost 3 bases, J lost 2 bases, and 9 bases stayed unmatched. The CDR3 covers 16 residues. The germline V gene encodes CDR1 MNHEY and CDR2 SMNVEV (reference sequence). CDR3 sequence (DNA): TGTGCCAGCAGTTTGACCGGGACAGGCGGAGCCTACGAGCAGTACTTC. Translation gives CASSLTGTGGAYEQYF.

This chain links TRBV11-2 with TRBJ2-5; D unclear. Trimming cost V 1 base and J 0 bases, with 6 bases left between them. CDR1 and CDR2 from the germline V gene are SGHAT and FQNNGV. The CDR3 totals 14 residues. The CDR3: CASSLGGYQETQYF. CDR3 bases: TGTGCCAGCAGCTTAGGCGGATACCAAGAGACCCAGTACTTC.

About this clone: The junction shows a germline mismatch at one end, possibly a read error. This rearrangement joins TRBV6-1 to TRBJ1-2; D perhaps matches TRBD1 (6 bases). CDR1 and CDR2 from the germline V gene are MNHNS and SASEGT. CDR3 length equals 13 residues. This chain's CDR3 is CASSEARETQGNF. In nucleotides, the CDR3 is TGTGCCAGCAGTGAAGCGCGGGAGACCCAGGGGAACTTC.

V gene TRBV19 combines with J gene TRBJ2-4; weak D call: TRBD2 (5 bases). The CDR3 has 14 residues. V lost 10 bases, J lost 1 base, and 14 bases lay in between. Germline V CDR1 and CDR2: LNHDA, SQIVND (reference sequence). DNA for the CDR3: TGTGCCACGAATTCGAGAGGGGCCAAAAACATTCAGTACTTC. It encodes CATNSRGAKNIQYF. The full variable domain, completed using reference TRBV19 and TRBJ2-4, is DGGITQSPKYLFRKEGQNVTLSCEQNLNHDAMYWYRQDPGQGLRLIYYSQIVNDFQKGDIAEGYSVSREKKESFPLTVTSAQKNPTAFYLCATNSRGAKNIQYFGAGTRLSVL.

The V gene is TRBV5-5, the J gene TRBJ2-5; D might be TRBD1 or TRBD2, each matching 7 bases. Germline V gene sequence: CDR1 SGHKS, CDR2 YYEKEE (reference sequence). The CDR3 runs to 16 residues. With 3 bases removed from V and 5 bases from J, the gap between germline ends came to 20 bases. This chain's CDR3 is CASSSGRQGGLETQYF. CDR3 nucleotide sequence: TGTGCCAGCAGCTCCGGCCGACAGGGAGGGCTGGAGACCCAGTACTTC.

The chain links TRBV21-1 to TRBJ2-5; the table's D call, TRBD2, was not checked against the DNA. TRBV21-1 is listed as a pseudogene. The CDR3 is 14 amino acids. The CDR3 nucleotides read TGTGCCAGCAGCAAAGGAGGACTCCTGGAGACCCAGTACTTC. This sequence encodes CASSKGGLLETQYF.

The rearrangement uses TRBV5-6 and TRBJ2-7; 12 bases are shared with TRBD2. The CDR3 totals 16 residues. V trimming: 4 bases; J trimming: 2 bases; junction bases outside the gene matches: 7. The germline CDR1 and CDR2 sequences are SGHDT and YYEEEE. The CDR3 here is CASSRRLAGETYEQYF. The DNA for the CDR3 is TGTGCCAGCAGCCGGCGACTAGCGGGGGAAACCTACGAGCAGTACTTC.

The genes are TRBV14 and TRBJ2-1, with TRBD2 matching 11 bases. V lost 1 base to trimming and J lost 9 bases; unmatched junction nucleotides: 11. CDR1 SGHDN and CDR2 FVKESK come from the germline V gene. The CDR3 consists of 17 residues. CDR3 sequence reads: CASSQGRLAGGPGEQFF. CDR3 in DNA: TGTGCCAGCAGCCAAGGCCGGCTAGCGGGGGGCCCCGGTGAGCAGTTCTTC.

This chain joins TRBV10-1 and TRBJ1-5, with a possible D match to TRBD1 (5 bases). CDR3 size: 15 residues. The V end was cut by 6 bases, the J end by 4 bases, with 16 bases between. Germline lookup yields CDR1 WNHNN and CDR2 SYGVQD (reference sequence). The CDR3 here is CASRDSGRVNQPQHF. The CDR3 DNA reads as TGCGCCAGCAGAGATTCGGGCAGGGTAAATCAGCCCCAGCATTTT.

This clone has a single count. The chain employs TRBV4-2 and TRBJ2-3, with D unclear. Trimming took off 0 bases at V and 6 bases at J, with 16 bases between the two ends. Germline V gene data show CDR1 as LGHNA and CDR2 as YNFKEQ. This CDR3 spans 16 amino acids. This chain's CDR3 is CASSQDDGSLSDTQYF. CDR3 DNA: TGTGCCAGCAGCCAAGACGACGGGTCGTTGTCGGATACGCAGTATTTT.

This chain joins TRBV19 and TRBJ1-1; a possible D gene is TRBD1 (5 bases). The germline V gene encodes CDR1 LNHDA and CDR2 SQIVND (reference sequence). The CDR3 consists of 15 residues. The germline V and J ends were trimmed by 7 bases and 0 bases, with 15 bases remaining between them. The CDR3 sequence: CASNRGRTLNTEAFF. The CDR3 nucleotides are TGTGCCAGTAACCGGGGCAGGACCTTGAACACTGAAGCTTTCTTT.

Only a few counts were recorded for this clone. The CDR3 reads CASSFGLEGHEQFF. The CDR3, as DNA: TGTGCCAGCAGCTTCGGACTAGAAGGGCATGAGCAGTTCTTC. The chain carries TRBV4-2 and TRBJ2-1, with 7 bases fitting TRBD2. CDR1 LGHNA and CDR2 YNFKEQ come from the germline V gene. The CDR3 has 14 amino acids. J was trimmed by 8 bases and V by 5 bases; bases with no gene match: 9.

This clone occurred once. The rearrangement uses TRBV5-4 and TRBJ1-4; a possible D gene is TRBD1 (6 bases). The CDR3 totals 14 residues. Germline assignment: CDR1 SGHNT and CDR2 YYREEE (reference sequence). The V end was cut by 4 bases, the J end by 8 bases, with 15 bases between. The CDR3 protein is CASSLTGDMEKLFF. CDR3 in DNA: TGTGCCAGCAGCCTGACAGGTGACATGGAAAAACTGTTTTTT.

The CDR3 nucleotides read TGTGCCAGCAGCACCCTGGCGCGGGCAGGCTATGGCTACACCTTC. Translation gives CASSTLARAGYGYTF. This chain uses TRBV11-2 with TRBJ1-2, with D uncertain. Germline V gives CDR1 SGHAT, CDR2 FQNNGV. This CDR3 is built from 15 residues. Trimming took off 5 bases at V and 4 bases at J, with 17 bases between the two ends.

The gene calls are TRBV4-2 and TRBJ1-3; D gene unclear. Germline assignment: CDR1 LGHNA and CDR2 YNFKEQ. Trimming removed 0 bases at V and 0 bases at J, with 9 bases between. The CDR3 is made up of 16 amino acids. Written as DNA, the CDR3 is TGTGCCAGCAGCCAAGAAATTTCCATCTCTGGAAACACCATATATTTT. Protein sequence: CASSQEISISGNTIYF.

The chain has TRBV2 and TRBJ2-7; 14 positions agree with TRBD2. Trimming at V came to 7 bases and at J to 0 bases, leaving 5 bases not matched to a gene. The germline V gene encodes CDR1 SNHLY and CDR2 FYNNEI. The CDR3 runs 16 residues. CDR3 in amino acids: CASTGLAGGPSYEQYF. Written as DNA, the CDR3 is TGTGCCAGCACCGGACTAGCGGGGGGTCCCTCCTACGAGCAGTACTTC. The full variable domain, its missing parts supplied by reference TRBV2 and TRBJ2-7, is EPEVTQTPSHQVTQMGQEVILRCVPISNHLYFYWYRQILGQKVEFLVSFYNNEISEKSEIFDDQFSVERPDGSNFTLKIRSTKLEDSAMYFCASTGLAGGPSYEQYFGPGTRLTVT.

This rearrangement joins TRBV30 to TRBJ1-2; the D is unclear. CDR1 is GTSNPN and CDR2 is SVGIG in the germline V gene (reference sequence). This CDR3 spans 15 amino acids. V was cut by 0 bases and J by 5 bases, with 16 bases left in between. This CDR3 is CAWSVRGSKGYGYTF. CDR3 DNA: TGTGCCTGGAGTGTACGCGGGAGTAAGGGTTATGGCTACACCTTC. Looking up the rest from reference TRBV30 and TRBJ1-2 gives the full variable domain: SQTIHQWPATLVQPVGSPLSLECTVEGTSNPNLYWYRQAAGRGLQLLFYSVGIGQISSEVPQNLSASRPQDRQFILSSKKLLLSDSGFYLCAWSVRGSKGYGYTFGSGTRLTVV.

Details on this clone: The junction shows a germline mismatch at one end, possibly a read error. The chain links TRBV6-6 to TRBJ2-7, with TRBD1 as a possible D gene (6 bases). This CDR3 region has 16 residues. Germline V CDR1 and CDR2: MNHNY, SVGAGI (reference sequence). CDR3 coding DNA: TGTGCCAGCAGCCGCATTTTCCAGGGGCGCTCCCACGAGCAGTACTTC. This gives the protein CASSRIFQGRSHEQYF.

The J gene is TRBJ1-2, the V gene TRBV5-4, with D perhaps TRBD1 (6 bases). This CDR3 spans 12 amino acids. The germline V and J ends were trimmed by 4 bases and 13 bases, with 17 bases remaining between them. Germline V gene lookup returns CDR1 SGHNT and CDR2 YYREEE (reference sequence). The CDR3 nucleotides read TGTGCCAGCAGCCTGGAGAACAGGGTTTTCACCTTC. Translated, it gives CASSLENRVFTF.

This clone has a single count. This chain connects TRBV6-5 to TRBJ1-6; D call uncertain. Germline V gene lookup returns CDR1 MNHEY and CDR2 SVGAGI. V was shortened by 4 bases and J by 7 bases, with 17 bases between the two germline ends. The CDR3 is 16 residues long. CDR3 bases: TGTGCCAGCAGTTCACGCCCGGTAAATGGAAATTCACCCCTCCACTTT. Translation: CASSSRPVNGNSPLHF.

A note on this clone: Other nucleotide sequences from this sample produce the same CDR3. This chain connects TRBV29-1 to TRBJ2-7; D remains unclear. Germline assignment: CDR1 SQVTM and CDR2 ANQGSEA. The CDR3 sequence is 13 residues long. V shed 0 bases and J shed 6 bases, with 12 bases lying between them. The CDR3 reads CSVEEPRGSEQYF. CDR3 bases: TGCAGCGTTGAAGAACCCCGCGGTAGCGAGCAGTACTTC.

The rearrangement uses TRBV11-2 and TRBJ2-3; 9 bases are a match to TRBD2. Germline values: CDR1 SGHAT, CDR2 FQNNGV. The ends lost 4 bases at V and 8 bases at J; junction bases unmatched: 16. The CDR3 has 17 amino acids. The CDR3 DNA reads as TGTGCCAGCAGCTCCCGACTGGGCGGGGGGGCCGTGGGTACGCAGTATTTT. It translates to CASSSRLGGGAVGTQYF.

CDR3 residues: CSSITGGKGEAFF. CDR3 DNA sequence: TGCAGCTCAATAACCGGCGGTAAGGGTGAAGCTTTCTTT. The chain carries TRBV29-1 and TRBJ1-1, with D uncertain. Trimming took 8 bases from V and 7 from J, leaving 20 bases between them. CDR3 size: 13 residues. Germline V lookup: CDR1 SQVTM, CDR2 ANQGSEA.

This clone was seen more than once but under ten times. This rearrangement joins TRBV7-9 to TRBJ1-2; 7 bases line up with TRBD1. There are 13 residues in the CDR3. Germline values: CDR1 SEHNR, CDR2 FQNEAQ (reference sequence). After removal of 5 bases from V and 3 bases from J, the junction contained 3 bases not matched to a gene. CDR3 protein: CASSKGQYYGYTF. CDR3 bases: TGTGCCAGCAGCAAGGGACAGTACTATGGCTACACCTTC.

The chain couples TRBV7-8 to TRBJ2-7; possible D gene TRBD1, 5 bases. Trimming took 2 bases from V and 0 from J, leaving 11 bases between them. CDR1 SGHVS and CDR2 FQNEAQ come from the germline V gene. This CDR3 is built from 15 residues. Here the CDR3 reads CASSLNRQSSYEQYF. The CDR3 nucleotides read TGTGCCAGCAGCTTAAATAGACAGAGCTCCTACGAGCAGTACTTC.

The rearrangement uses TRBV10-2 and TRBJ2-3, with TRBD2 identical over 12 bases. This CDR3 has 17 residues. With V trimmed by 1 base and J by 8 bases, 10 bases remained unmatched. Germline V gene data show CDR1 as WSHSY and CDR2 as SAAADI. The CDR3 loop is CASSEWRLAGVGGTQYF. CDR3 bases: TGCGCCAGCAGTGAGTGGAGACTAGCGGGGGTAGGGGGTACGCAGTATTTT.

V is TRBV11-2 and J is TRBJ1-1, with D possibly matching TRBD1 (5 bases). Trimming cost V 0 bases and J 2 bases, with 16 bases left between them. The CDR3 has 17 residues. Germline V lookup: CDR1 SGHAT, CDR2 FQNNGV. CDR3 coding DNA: TGTGCCAGCAGCTTAGACCTTCCTGGGCAGGGAAACACTGAAGCTTTCTTT. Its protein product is CASSLDLPGQGNTEAFF.